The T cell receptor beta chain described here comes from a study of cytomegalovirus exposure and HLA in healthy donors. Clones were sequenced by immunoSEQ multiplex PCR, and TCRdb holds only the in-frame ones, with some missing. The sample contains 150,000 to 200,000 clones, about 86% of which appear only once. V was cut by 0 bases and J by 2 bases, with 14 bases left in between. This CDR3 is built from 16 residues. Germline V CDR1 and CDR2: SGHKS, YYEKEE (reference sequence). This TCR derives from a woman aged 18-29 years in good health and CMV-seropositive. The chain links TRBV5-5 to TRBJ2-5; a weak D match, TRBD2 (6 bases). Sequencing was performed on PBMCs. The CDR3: CASSLVPSDIQETQYF. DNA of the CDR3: TGTGCCAGCAGCTTGGTCCCTAGCGACATACAAGAGACCCAGTACTTC.